The 15 T cell receptor beta chains in this list originate from one sample, sequenced in a study of a mutant IDH1 vaccine in newly diagnosed glioma. For these receptors, no antigen is known. The data were produced by immunoSEQ multiplex PCR, yet TCRdb's version contains in-frame clones alone and is incomplete. The repertoire holds 60,000 or so clones, with approximately 79% as singletons. Noted time point: week 5, during vaccination. Vaccinated patients received 300 ug of mutant IDH1 20-mer peptide per dose, with topical imiquimod. Sequencing was performed on PBMCs, taken from a glioma patient whose treatment included an IDH1 peptide vaccine. Receptors originate from a woman between 18 and 30 years old with glioma. Some clones in this sample may be carry-over from other donors' samples.

The V gene is TRBV5-1, the J gene TRBJ2-7; D unclear. The V gene lost 4 bases and the J gene lost 4 bases, with 18 bases spanning the gap. There are 15 residues in the CDR3. CDR1 and CDR2 from the germline V gene are SGHRS and YFSETQ. DNA of the CDR3: TGCGCCAGCAGCAGCCTCCGGTCGAACCCGTACGAGCAGTACTTC. Its translation: CASSSLRSNPYEQYF.

In its sample, this clone was seen a few times. The chain carries TRBV19 and TRBJ2-2; maybe TRBD2 (5 bases). This CDR3 has 11 amino acids. Trimming pared 9 bases from V and 7 bases from J, leaving 9 bases between. Germline lookup yields CDR1 LNHDA and CDR2 SQIVND (reference sequence). The CDR3 nucleotides read TGTGCCAGCCGGACTCGCGGGGAGCTGTTTTTT. It encodes CASRTRGELFF.

This clone was detected only once. The chain is built from TRBV7-2 and TRBJ1-2, with a weak D call TRBD1 (6 bases). From germline, CDR1 is SGHTA and CDR2 FQGNSA. Trimming cost V 1 base and J 3 bases, with 12 bases left between them. The CDR3 consists of 15 residues. The CDR3 loop reads CASSLVGHHDYGYTF. The CDR3 DNA reads TGTGCCAGCAGCTTAGTGGGACACCATGACTATGGCTACACCTTC. The full variable domain, its missing parts supplied by reference TRBV7-2 and TRBJ1-2, is GAGVSQSPSNKVTEKGKDVELRCDPISGHTALYWYRQSLGQGLEFLIYFQGNSAPDKSGLPSDRFSAERTGGSVSTLTIQRTQQEDSAVYLCASSLVGHHDYGYTFGSGTRLTVV.

This clone was seen a single time. This chain uses TRBV5-1 with TRBJ2-2; 9 bases map to TRBD1. V lost 9 bases and J lost 5; bases outside the gene matches: 11. Germline V gene lookup returns CDR1 SGHRS and CDR2 YFSETQ. CDR3 length equals 15 residues. CDR3 loop: CATKTGTGTTGELFF. Written as DNA, the CDR3 is TGCGCCACCAAAACCGGGACAGGGACAACCGGGGAGCTGTTTTTT.

The chain is built from TRBV11-3 and TRBJ2-3; 10 bases map to TRBD2. The germline V gene has CDR1 SGHNT and CDR2 YENEEA. V dropped 6 bases and J dropped 4; count of bases not matched to a gene: 4. This CDR3 region has 14 residues. CDR3 residues: CASSLGTSADTQYF. As DNA, the CDR3 is TGTGCCAGCAGTCTGGGGACTAGCGCAGATACGCAGTATTTT.

V usage is TRBV2 and J usage is TRBJ1-1; D might be TRBD1 (5 bases). This CDR3 region has 13 residues. Germline loops: CDR1 SNHLY, CDR2 FYNNEI. The V and J ends lost 6 bases and 4 bases respectively, with 12 bases between them. The DNA of the CDR3 is TGTGCCAGCAGGGAGGGACGGGCCACTGAAGCTTTCTTT. This sequence encodes CASREGRATEAFF.

The chain has TRBV6-5 and TRBJ2-3; weak D call: TRBD1 (6 bases). The length of the CDR3 is 14 residues. Trimming removed 6 bases at V and 2 bases at J, with 12 bases between. The germline CDR1 and CDR2 sequences are MNHEY and SVGAGI. CDR3 nucleotide sequence: TGTGCCAGCAGGCGACAGGTGTACACAGATACGCAGTATTTT. As protein: CASRRQVYTDTQYF.

The CDR3 loop is CASVTESNQPQHF. The CDR3 bases are TGTGCCAGCGTGACAGAGAGCAATCAGCCCCAGCATTTT. This chain uses TRBV6-4 with TRBJ1-5; tentatively, D is TRBD1 (5 bases). Trimming stripped 8 bases from V and 1 base from J, with 9 bases between. The CDR3 sequence is 13 residues long. The V gene's germline CDR1 is MRHNA and CDR2 SNTAGT.

The rearrangement joins TRBV6-1 to TRBJ1-2; 8 nucleotides line up with TRBD1. Germline CDR1 is MNHNS and CDR2 is SASEGT. The CDR3 runs to 13 residues. Trimming cost V 7 bases and J 10 bases; bases outside gene matches: 11. CDR3 bases: TGTGCCAGCACCTTCGGACAGGGCCTGGACTACACCTTC. The encoded protein is CASTFGQGLDYTF.

This chain uses TRBV5-6 with TRBJ1-2, with D possibly matching TRBD1 (6 bases). V lost 5 bases to trimming and J lost 8 bases, with 22 bases between them. In germline, CDR1 is SGHDT, CDR2 YYEEEE. This CDR3 comprises 15 residues. The CDR3 sequence is CASSLLPGEASGYTF. The CDR3 nucleotides are TGTGCCAGCAGTTTGTTGCCAGGGGAGGCATCGGGCTACACCTTC. The full variable domain, in which reference TRBV5-6 and TRBJ1-2 provide the parts outside the CDR3, is DAGVTQSPTHLIKTRGQQVTLRCSPKSGHDTVSWYQQALGQGPQFIFQYYEEEERQRGNFPDRFSGHQFPNYSSELNVNALLLGDSALYLCASSLLPGEASGYTFGSGTRLTVV.

The chain uses TRBV14 and TRBJ1-2; D not resolved. Trimming pared 0 bases from V and 6 bases from J, leaving 11 bases between. Germline V gene sequence: CDR1 SGHDN, CDR2 FVKESK. There are 14 residues in the CDR3. DNA of the CDR3: TGTGCCAGCAGCCAAGATCACGCCCTAAATGGCTACACCTTC. It encodes CASSQDHALNGYTF.

The chain joins TRBV9 to TRBJ1-4; possibly TRBD1 for D (6 bases). This CDR3 is built from 16 residues. The V gene's germline CDR1 is SGDLS and CDR2 YYNGEE. The V end was cut by 0 bases, the J end by 0 bases, with 9 bases between. The CDR3 DNA sequence: TGTGCCAGCAGCGTAGGGACAGCCTCAACTAATGAAAAACTGTTTTTT. Its translation: CASSVGTASTNEKLFF. The full variable domain, completed using reference TRBV9 and TRBJ1-4, is DSGVTQTPKHLITATGQRVTLRCSPRSGDLSVYWYQQSLDQGLQFLIQYYNGEERAKGNILERFSAQQFPDLHSELNLSSLELGDSALYFCASSVGTASTNEKLFFGSGTQLSVL.

The chain is built from TRBV10-3 and TRBJ2-7; 13 bases line up with TRBD2. The CDR3 extends over 15 amino acids. Germline CDR1 ENHRY, CDR2 SYGVKD. The V segment lost 6 bases and the J segment 6 bases; nucleotides outside the gene matches: 8. In DNA form, the CDR3 reads TGTGCCATCAGCGTCTTGGGGACTAGCGGGACCGAGCAGTACTTC. Its translation is CAISVLGTSGTEQYF.

The rearrangement uses TRBV9 and TRBJ1-1; D not certain. V was clipped by 0 bases and J by 7 bases, with 10 bases between them. This CDR3 contains 13 residues. Germline V gene sequence: CDR1 SGDLS, CDR2 YYNGEE. The CDR3 sequence: CASSVGGWNEAFF. The CDR3 DNA follows: TGTGCCAGCAGCGTAGGAGGGTGGAATGAAGCTTTCTTT.

The rearrangement uses TRBV27 and TRBJ1-5, with 7 positions matching TRBD1. Germline V gene data show CDR1 as MNHEY and CDR2 as SMNVEV (reference sequence). This CDR3 is 16 amino acids long. J lost 1 base, V lost 2 bases, and 5 bases had no gene match. CDR3 loop: CASSLEGAGSNQPQHF. For the CDR3, the DNA is TGTGCCAGCAGTTTAGAGGGGGCGGGGAGCAATCAGCCCCAGCATTTT.